This is a list of T cell receptor beta chains from one sample in a study of T cells in tuberculosis. TCRdb's table, derived via immunoSEQ multiplex PCR, lists solely in-frame clones and lacks some. The sample contains roughly 41,000 clones, around 92% of which appear only once. Specimen: PBMCs. The receptors originated from a donor aged 10 to 29 with latent tuberculosis or without tuberculosis infection. Some clones in this sample may be carry-over from other donors' samples. CDR3s include the opening cysteine and the closing phenylalanine or tryptophan. A D gene is named only where the DNA matches it firmly.

j_call: TRBJ2-3; v_call: TRBV7-9; d_call: .; cdr3_nt: TGTGCCAGCAGCCCACTACCGGACTCTAGCACAGATACGCAGTATTTT; cdr3_aa: CASSPLPDSSTDTQYF
j_call: TRBJ1-2; v_call: TRBV28; d_call: .; cdr3_nt: TGTGCCAGCAGTCAGGGGAACTATGGCTACACCTTC; cdr3_aa: CASSQGNYGYTF
j_call: TRBJ1-5; v_call: TRBV19; d_call: .; cdr3_nt: TGTGCCAGTAGTGGAAAGGGGTATCAATTCGGCAATCAGCCCCAGCATTTT; cdr3_aa: CASSGKGYQFGNQPQHF
j_call: TRBJ1-6; v_call: TRBV7-3; d_call: .; cdr3_nt: TGTGCCAGCAGCACGAGCGCTACTCCGGGTTCACCCCTCCACTTT; cdr3_aa: CASSTSATPGSPLHF
j_call: TRBJ1-3; v_call: TRBV19; d_call: TRBD1; cdr3_nt: TGTGCCAGTAGCAGGGGACAGGGAGGAAACACCATATATTTT; cdr3_aa: CASSRGQGGNTIYF
j_call: TRBJ2-3; v_call: TRBV4-1; d_call: TRBD1; cdr3_nt: TGCGCCAGCAGCCAAGGGACAGGACACACAGATACGCAGTATTTT; cdr3_aa: CASSQGTGHTDTQYF
j_call: TRBJ1-5; v_call: TRBV7-2; d_call: .; cdr3_nt: TGTGCCAGCAGCTTAGATCTTTTGCAGCCCCAGCATTTT; cdr3_aa: CASSLDLLQPQHF
j_call: TRBJ2-4; v_call: TRBV6-1; d_call: .; cdr3_nt: TGTGCCAGCAGTGAAAACAGGGACATTCAGTACTTC; cdr3_aa: CASSENRDIQYF
j_call: TRBJ1-2; v_call: TRBV30; d_call: .; cdr3_nt: TGTGCCTGGAGTGTACTACAGGGAGTCTATGGCTACACCTTC; cdr3_aa: CAWSVLQGVYGYTF
j_call: TRBJ2-7; v_call: TRBV7-2; d_call: .; cdr3_nt: TGTGCCAGCAGTTTAGGGGCCAGCTTATACGAGCAGTACTTC; cdr3_aa: CASSLGASLYEQYF
j_call: TRBJ1-1; v_call: TRBV5-6; d_call: TRBD1; cdr3_nt: TGTGCCAGCAGCTCAGGGGGCCTTGAAGCTTTCTTT; cdr3_aa: CASSSGGLEAFF
j_call: TRBJ1-5; v_call: TRBV19; d_call: TRBD1; cdr3_nt: TGTGCCAGTAGTATAGTAGGAACAGGGGATCAGCCCCAGCATTTT; cdr3_aa: CASSIVGTGDQPQHF
j_call: TRBJ1-2; v_call: TRBV10-3; d_call: TRBD1; cdr3_nt: TGTGCCATCAGTGAATCAGGAGACAGGGGTACCTACACCTTC; cdr3_aa: CAISESGDRGTYTF
j_call: TRBJ1-3; v_call: TRBV4-3; d_call: .; cdr3_nt: TGCGCCAGCAGCCCAAGGTGGCGGGGAAACACCATATATTTT; cdr3_aa: CASSPRWRGNTIYF
j_call: TRBJ2-7; v_call: TRBV4-3; d_call: .; cdr3_nt: TGCGCCAGCAGCCAAGACAGGTCAGAGCAGTACTTC; cdr3_aa: CASSQDRSEQYF
j_call: TRBJ1-6; v_call: TRBV7-6; d_call: .; cdr3_nt: TGTGCCAGCAGCGTGGGGCAGCCCCAGTCACCCCTCCACTTT; cdr3_aa: CASSVGQPQSPLHF